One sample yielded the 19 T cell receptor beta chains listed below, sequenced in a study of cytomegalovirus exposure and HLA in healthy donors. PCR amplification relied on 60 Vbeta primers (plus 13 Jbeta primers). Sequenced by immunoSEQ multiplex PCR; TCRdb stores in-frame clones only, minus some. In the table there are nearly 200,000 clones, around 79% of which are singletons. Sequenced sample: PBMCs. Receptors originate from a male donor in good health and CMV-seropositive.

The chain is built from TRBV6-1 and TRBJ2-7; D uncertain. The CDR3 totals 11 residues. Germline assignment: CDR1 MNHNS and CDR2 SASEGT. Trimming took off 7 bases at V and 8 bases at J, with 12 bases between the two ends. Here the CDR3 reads CASTDSLKQYF. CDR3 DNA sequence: TGTGCCAGCACTGACTCCCTTAAGCAGTACTTC.

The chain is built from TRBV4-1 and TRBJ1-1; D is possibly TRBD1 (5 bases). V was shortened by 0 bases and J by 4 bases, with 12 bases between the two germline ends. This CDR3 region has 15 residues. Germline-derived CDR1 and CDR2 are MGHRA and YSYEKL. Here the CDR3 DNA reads TGCGCCAGCAGCCAAGATCGTCGCCAGGGCACTGAAGCTTTCTTT. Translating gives CASSQDRRQGTEAFF.

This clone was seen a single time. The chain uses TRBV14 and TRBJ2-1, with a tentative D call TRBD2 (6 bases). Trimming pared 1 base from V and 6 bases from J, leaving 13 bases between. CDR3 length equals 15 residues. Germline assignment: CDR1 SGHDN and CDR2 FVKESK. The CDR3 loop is CASSQVGVGGNEQFF. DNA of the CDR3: TGTGCCAGCAGCCAAGTGGGGGTCGGGGGCAATGAGCAGTTCTTC.

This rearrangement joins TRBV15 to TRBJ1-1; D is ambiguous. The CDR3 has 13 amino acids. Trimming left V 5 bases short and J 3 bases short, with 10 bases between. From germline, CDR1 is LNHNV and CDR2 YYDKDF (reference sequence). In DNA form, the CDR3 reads TGTGCCACCAGCGGTAGACGGGACACTGAAGCTTTCTTT. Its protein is CATSGRRDTEAFF. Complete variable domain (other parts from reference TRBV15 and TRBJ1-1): DAMVIQNPRYQVTQFGKPVTLSCSQTLNHNVMYWYQQKSSQAPKLLFHYYDKDFNNEADTPDNFQSRRPNTSFCFLDIRSPGLGDTAMYLCATSGRRDTEAFFGQGTRLTVV.

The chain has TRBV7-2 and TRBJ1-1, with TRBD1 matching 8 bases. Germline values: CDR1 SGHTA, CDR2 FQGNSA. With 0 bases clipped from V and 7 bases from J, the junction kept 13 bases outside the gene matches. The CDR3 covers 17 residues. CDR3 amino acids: CASSLAPPDRGWIEAFF. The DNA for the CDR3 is TGTGCCAGCAGCTTAGCCCCGCCAGACAGGGGTTGGATTGAAGCTTTCTTT. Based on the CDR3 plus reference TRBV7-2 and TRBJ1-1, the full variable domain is GAGVSQSPSNKVTEKGKDVELRCDPISGHTALYWYRQSLGQGLEFLIYFQGNSAPDKSGLPSDRFSAERTGGSVSTLTIQRTQQEDSAVYLCASSLAPPDRGWIEAFFGQGTRLTVV.

The CDR3 region has the DNA TGTGCCAGCAGTGACTATATCGGGAGAGTTACCGGGGAGCTGTTTTTT. Protein: CASSDYIGRVTGELFF. This rearrangement joins TRBV6-6 to TRBJ2-2; weak D call: TRBD2 (6 bases). Germline loops: CDR1 MNHNY, CDR2 SVGAGI (reference sequence). CDR3 length equals 16 residues. V was shortened by 5 bases and J by 5 bases, with 18 bases between the two germline ends.

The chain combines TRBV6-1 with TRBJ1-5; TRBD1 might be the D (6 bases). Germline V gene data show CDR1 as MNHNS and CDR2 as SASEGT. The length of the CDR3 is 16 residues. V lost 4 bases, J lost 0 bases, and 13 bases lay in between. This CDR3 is CASSGVQGYSNQPQHF. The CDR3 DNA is TGTGCCAGCAGTGGAGTACAGGGCTATAGCAATCAGCCCCAGCATTTT.

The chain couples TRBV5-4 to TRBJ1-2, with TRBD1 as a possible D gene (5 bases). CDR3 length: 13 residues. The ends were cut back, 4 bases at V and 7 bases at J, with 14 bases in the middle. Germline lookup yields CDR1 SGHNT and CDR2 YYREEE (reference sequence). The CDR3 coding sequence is TGTGCCAGCAGCGCTCTCAGGGAAGGTGGCTACACCTTC. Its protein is CASSALREGGYTF.

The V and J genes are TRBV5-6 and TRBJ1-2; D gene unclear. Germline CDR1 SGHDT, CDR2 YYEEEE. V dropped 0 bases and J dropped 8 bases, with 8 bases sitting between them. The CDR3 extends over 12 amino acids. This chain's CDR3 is CASSLGAGGYTF. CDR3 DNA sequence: TGTGCCAGCAGCTTGGGGGCAGGAGGCTACACCTTC.

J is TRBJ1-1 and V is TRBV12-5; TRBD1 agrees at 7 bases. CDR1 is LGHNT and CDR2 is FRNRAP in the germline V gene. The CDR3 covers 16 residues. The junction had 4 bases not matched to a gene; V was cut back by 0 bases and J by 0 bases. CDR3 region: CASGLVHGQVNTEAFF. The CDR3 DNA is TGTGCTAGTGGTTTGGTTCATGGACAGGTGAACACTGAAGCTTTCTTT.

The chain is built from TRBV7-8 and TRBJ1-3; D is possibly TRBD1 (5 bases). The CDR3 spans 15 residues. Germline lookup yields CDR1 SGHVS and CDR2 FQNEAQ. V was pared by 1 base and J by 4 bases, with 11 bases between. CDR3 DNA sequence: TGTGCCAGCAGCTTAGAAAGGGGCAGAGGAAACACCATATATTTT. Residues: CASSLERGRGNTIYF.

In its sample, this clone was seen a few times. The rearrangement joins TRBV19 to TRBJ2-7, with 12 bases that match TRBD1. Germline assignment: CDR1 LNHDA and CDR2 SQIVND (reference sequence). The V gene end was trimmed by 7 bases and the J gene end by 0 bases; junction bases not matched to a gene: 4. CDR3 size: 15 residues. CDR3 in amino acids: CASTPGQGASYEQYF. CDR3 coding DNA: TGTGCCAGTACCCCGGGACAGGGGGCCTCCTACGAGCAGTACTTC.

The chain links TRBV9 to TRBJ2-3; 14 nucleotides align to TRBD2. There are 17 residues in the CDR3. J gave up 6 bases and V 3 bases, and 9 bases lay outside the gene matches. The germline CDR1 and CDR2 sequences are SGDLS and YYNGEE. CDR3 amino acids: CASSGSGLAGVLDTQYF. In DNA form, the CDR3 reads TGTGCCAGCAGCGGATCGGGACTAGCGGGAGTACTGGATACGCAGTATTTT.

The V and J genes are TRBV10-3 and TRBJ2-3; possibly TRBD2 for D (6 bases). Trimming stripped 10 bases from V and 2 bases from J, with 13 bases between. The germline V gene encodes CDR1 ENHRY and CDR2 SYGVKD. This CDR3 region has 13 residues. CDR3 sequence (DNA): TGTGCCACAGGAGGGGACTTCACAGATACGCAGTATTTT. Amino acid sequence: CATGGDFTDTQYF.

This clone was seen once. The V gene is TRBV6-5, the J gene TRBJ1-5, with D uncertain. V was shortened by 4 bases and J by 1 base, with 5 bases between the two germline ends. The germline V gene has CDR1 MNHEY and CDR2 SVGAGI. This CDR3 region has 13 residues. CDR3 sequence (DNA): TGTGCCAGCAGTTTATTGAGCAATCAGCCCCAGCATTTT. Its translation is CASSLLSNQPQHF.

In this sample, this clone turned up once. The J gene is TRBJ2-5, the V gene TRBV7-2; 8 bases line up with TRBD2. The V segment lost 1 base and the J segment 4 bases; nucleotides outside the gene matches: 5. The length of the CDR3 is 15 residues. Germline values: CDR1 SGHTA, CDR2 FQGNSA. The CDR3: CASSLERESGETQYF. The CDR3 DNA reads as TGTGCCAGCAGCTTAGAGCGGGAGTCGGGAGAGACCCAGTACTTC.

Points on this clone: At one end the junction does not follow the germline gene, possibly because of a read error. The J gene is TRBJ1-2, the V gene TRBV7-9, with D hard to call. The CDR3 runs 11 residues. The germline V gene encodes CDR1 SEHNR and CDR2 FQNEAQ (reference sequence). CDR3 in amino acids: CSSSRNYGYTF. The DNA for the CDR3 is TGTTCCAGCAGCCGTAACTATGGCTACACCTTC.

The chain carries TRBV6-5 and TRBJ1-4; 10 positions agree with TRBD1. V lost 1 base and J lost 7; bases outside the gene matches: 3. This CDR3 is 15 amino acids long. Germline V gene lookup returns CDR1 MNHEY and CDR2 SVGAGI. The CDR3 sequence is CASSYYGTGVEKLFF. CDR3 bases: TGTGCCAGCAGTTACTATGGGACAGGGGTTGAAAAACTGTTTTTT.

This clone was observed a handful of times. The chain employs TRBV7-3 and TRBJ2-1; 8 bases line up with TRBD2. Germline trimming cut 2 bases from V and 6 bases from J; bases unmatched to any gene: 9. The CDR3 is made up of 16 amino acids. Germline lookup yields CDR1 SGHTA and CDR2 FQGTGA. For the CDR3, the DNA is TGTGCCAGCAGCTTATACCGGGGGGGAGGGGGCAATGAGCAGTTCTTC. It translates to CASSLYRGGGGNEQFF. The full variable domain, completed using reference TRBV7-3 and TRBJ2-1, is GAGVSQTPSNKVTEKGKYVELRCDPISGHTALYWYRQSLGQGPEFLIYFQGTGAADDSGLPNDRFFAVRPEGSVSTLKIQRTERGDSAVYLCASSLYRGGGGNEQFFGPGTRLTVL.